These T cell receptor beta chains were read from a single sample in a study of blood T cell repertoires in COVID-19. Some clones are missing from TCRdb's copy, which holds only in-frame ones; the method was immunoSEQ multiplex PCR. Of 90,000 to 150,000 clones in the sample, around three quarters were seen once. Sequenced sample: peripheral blood. These receptors were obtained from a woman aged 80 or over with acute or convalescent COVID-19. Each CDR3 is given with its conserved first and last residue. The D gene is left open where the match is weak. Expanded clones are given a class, and other clones once, few, many or no size at all.

clone_size	v_call	d_call	j_call	cdr3_nt	cdr3_aa
NA	TRBV19	NA	TRBJ2-3	TGTGCCAGTAACCAGGGTACCACAGATACGCAGTATTTT	CASNQGTTDTQYF
few	TRBV6-5	NA	TRBJ1-2	TGTGCCAGCAGTAGCAACCGGTGGGCGAATGGCTACACCTTC	CASSSNRWANGYTF
NA	TRBV11-1	TRBD1	TRBJ2-7	TGTGCCAGCAGCCCAAGGACAGGGGCGGCCTACGAGCAGTACTTC	CASSPRTGAAYEQYF
few	TRBV5-5	NA	TRBJ1-1	TGTGCCAGCAGCCTCGAGACTGGGTTGGACACTGAAGCTTTCTTT	CASSLETGLDTEAFF
NA	TRBV7-2	NA	TRBJ2-7	TGTGCCAGCAGCTTAATGTTGGGCGAGAACTACGAGCAGTACTTC	CASSLMLGENYEQYF
few	TRBV2	NA	TRBJ1-2	TGTGCCAGCAGTTTTGACAGGTACTATGGCTACACCTTC	CASSFDRYYGYTF
NA	TRBV28	NA	TRBJ1-6	TGTGCCAGCACCGAGGGAGGCTCCTATAATTCACCCCTCCACTTT	CASTEGGSYNSPLHF
NA	TRBV2	NA	TRBJ1-6	TGTGCCAGCACGGACTTTAATTCACCCCTCCACTTT	CASTDFNSPLHF
NA	TRBV20-1	NA	TRBJ2-7	TGCAGTGCAGGTGGCGGATACGAGCAGTACTTC	CSAGGGYEQYF
NA	TRBV2	NA	TRBJ2-5	TGTGCCAGCACCCGACTACTACCACAAGAGACCCAGTACTTC	CASTRLLPQETQYF
NA	TRBV5-5	TRBD1	TRBJ1-1	TGTGCCAGCAGCATTTCGACAGGGGGCTATACCGAAGCTTTCTTT	CASSISTGGYTEAFF
once	TRBV2	TRBD1	TRBJ2-2	TGTGCCAGCAGTGATCCCACAGGGGGCAGTAACACCGGGGAGCTGTTTTTT	CASSDPTGGSNTGELFF
NA	TRBV10-3	TRBD2	TRBJ2-3	TGTGCCATCAACCGGGGGGAACCAACAGATACGCAGTATTTT	CAINRGEPTDTQYF
NA	TRBV6-6	TRBD2	TRBJ2-5	TGTGCCAGCAGACAAGGACTAGCCGCGGGCGAGACCCAGTACTTC	CASRQGLAAGETQYF
NA	TRBV18	TRBD1	TRBJ2-1	TGTGCCAGCTCACCACTGGACAGGGGAATATACAATGAGCAGTTCTTC	CASSPLDRGIYNEQFF
NA	TRBV6-5	NA	TRBJ2-5	TGTGCCAGCACTGTCCCCTCAGGGTATTTGACCCAGTACTTC	CASTVPSGYLTQYF
NA	TRBV6-1	NA	TRBJ1-6	TGTGCCAGCAGTGATCGGGCTACTAGGAATTCACCCCTCCACTTT	CASSDRATRNSPLHF
NA	TRBV6-2/TRBV6-3	TRBD1	TRBJ1-5	TGTGCCAGCAGTCTCACAGGGGGGTACCAGCCCCAGCATTTT	CASSLTGGYQPQHF
NA	TRBV19	NA	TRBJ2-1	TGTGCCAGCGCCGTCTCGAGCTCCTACAATGAGCAGTTCTTC	CASAVSSSYNEQFF
NA	TRBV19	TRBD1	TRBJ2-6	TGTGCCAGTTCTGAGACAGGGCTCTCTGGGGCCAACGTCCTGACTTTC	CASSETGLSGANVLTF
NA	TRBV7-3	TRBD2	TRBJ2-3	TGTGCCACAACCTCGAGGCGACTAGCGGGAGGGCCCACAGATACGCAGTATTTT	CATTSRRLAGGPTDTQYF
few	TRBV7-2	NA	TRBJ2-2	TGTGCCAGCAGCTTACGAGCGGCCACCGGGGAGCTGTTTTTT	CASSLRAATGELFF
NA	TRBV11-2	NA	TRBJ2-4	TGTGCCAGCAGCTTAGGGTCAGGGGCTACCAAAAACATTCAGTACTTC	CASSLGSGATKNIQYF
NA	TRBV3-1/TRBV3-2	NA	TRBJ2-7	TGTGCCATAGTGGGACTCTTGGTCGAGCAGTACTTC	CAIVGLLVEQYF
few	TRBV3-1/TRBV3-2	NA	TRBJ1-1	TGTGCCAGCAGCCCCGGGGGGGCCTCTGAAGCTTTCTTT	CASSPGGASEAFF
few	TRBV2	TRBD1	TRBJ2-6	TGTGCCAGCAGTGGCGACAGGGGGCGCGGTGGGGCCAACGTCCTGACTTTC	CASSGDRGRGGANVLTF
NA	TRBV4-3	NA	TRBJ1-1	TGCGCCAGCAGCCAAGATCTTTCGAACACTGAAGCTTTCTTT	CASSQDLSNTEAFF
NA	TRBV5-6	TRBD2	TRBJ2-2	TGTGCCAGCAGCTTCGGACTAGCGGGAGGGCCGTTCGGGGAGCTGTTTTTT	CASSFGLAGGPFGELFF
NA	TRBV5-1	TRBD1	TRBJ1-3	TGCGCCAGCACGACAGGGTCTCTTGGAAACACCATATATTTT	CASTTGSLGNTIYF
NA	TRBV5-5	NA	TRBJ2-2	TGTGCCAGCAGCTCGTACACCGGGGAGCTGTTTTTT	CASSSYTGELFF
NA	TRBV5-4	TRBD1	TRBJ1-1	TGTGCCAGCAGCTTGGAGGAGGGGGCGTACACTGAAGCTTTCTTT	CASSLEEGAYTEAFF
NA	TRBV18	NA	TRBJ1-1	TGTGCCAGCTCACCAACCAGGGGAAATGAAGCTTTCTTT	CASSPTRGNEAFF
NA	TRBV15	NA	TRBJ1-6	TGTGCCACCAGCAGAGATCGGGGGGGAGGCGGTTCACCCCTCCACTTT	CATSRDRGGGGSPLHF
few	TRBV14	TRBD1	TRBJ2-3	TGTGCCAGCAGCGCACACAGGGGGCGTTCAAGCACAGATACGCAGTATTTT	CASSAHRGRSSTDTQYF
NA	TRBV5-1	NA	TRBJ2-5	TGCGCCAGCAGCACCTCCGGGACAAACCAAGAGACCCAGTACTTC	CASSTSGTNQETQYF
few	TRBV20-1	NA	TRBJ2-5	TGCAGTGCTAGAGATGGGAGGACCCAGTACTTC	CSARDGRTQYF
NA	TRBV3-1/TRBV3-2	NA	TRBJ2-4	TGTGCCAGCAGCCAAGATGGCGTCCACCGGGAATCCCGAAACATTCAGTACTTC	CASSQDGVHRESRNIQYF
NA	TRBV19	TRBD2	TRBJ2-1	TGTGCCAGTAGTATGACTAGCGGGCCGAATGAGCAGTTCTTC	CASSMTSGPNEQFF
NA	TRBV7-6	NA	TRBJ2-3	TGTGCCAGCAGCCTAGCAGGGGTAGATACGCAGTATTTT	CASSLAGVDTQYF
NA	TRBV4-2	TRBD1	TRBJ2-3	TGTGCCAGCAGCCCTCTCGGGACAGGGAAATCAGATACGCAGTATTTT	CASSPLGTGKSDTQYF
NA	TRBV2	NA	TRBJ1-6	TGTGCCAGCAGAGGGGGGGGGTATAATTCACCCCTCCACTTT	CASRGGGYNSPLHF
NA	TRBV7-9	TRBD1	TRBJ1-2	TGTGCCAGCAGCCCAGGACAGGTCGACGTGAACTATGGCTACACCTTC	CASSPGQVDVNYGYTF
once	TRBV6-6	NA	TRBJ1-5	TGTGCCAGCAGTTTCCGGGGATATAGCAATCAGCCCCAGCATTTT	CASSFRGYSNQPQHF
NA	TRBV5-1	NA	TRBJ1-4	TGCGCCAGCAGCAGGAGTATTAATGAAAAACTGTTTTTT	CASSRSINEKLFF
NA	TRBV5-1	NA	TRBJ1-2	TGCGCCAGCAGCCATCCTGACAGATCCGGTGGCTACACCTTC	CASSHPDRSGGYTF
few	TRBV30	NA	TRBJ2-7	TGTGCCTGGAGTGTACAAGACAGCTACGAGCAGTACTTC	CAWSVQDSYEQYF
once	TRBV3-1/TRBV3-2	NA	TRBJ1-2	TGTGCCAGCAGCCTCAGCCGGGACAACTCTTACACCTTC	CASSLSRDNSYTF
NA	TRBV14	NA	TRBJ1-1	TGTGCCAGCAGCCGCCTATCTGGGGGGGTGAACACTGAAGCTTTCTTT	CASSRLSGGVNTEAFF
NA	TRBV7-2	NA	TRBJ1-2	TGTGCCAGCAGCTTAGACGGAGGGGGGGACTATGGCTACACCTTC	CASSLDGGGDYGYTF
NA	TRBV7-9	NA	TRBJ1-3	TGTGCCAGCAGCTTCGGGGAGTCTGGAAACACCATATATTTT	CASSFGESGNTIYF
NA	TRBV30	NA	TRBJ1-2	TGTGCCTGTTTGGTAGCTAACTATGGCTACACCTTC	CACLVANYGYTF
NA	TRBV30	TRBD2	TRBJ2-5	TGTGCCTGGACCCCTGGAACTAGCGGGAGTCAAGAGACCCAGTACTTC	CAWTPGTSGSQETQYF